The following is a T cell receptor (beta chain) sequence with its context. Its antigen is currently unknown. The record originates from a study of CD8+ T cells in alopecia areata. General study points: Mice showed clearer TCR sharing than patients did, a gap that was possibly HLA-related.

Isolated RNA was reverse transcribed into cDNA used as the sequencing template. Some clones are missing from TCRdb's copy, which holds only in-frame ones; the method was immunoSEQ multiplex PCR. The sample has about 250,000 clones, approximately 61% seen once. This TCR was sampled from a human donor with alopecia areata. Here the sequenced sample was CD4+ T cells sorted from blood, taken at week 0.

CDR3 sequence: CASSTNHRGAYEQYF. CDR3 in DNA: TGTGCCAGCAGTACAAACCACAGGGGCGCCTACGAGCAGTACTTC. V and J are TRBV27 and TRBJ2-7, with 7 bases identical to TRBD1. After removal of 5 bases from V and 2 bases from J, the junction contained 9 bases not matched to a gene. The CDR3 extends over 15 amino acids. Germline CDR1 is MNHEY and CDR2 is SMNVEV (reference sequence).